This T cell receptor beta chain derives from a study of T cell repertoires in cytomegalovirus infection. Findings of the study overall: CMV-specific TCR beta clonotypes restricted by HLA-C were the ones dominating the ex vivo response.

TCRdb re-derived calls from the reads in MiXCR, one entry per CDR3 protein. The table shows over 95,000 distinct CDR3 sequences, with around 30% occurring only once. A remark on this clonotype: Its antigen is unidentified.

CDR1 is LNHDA and CDR2 is SQIVND in the germline V gene (reference sequence). Trimming took off 2 bases at V and 1 base at J, with 12 bases between the two ends. The CDR3 loop spans 16 amino acids. The chain links TRBV19 to TRBJ1-5; D may be TRBD1 (5 bases). This receptor was obtained from a human donor in good health (CMV status not recorded). Some clones in this sample may be carry-over from other donors' samples. Sequenced here: CD8+ T cells from cultured PBMCs, sampled from culture after CMV antigen stimulation. The CDR3 region has the DNA TGTGCCAGTAGTATACGGTGGGGGAAAAGCAATCAGCCCCAGCATTTT. It encodes CASSIRWGKSNQPQHF.